The 28 T cell receptor beta chains presented below share a single source sample, sequenced in a study of blood T cell repertoires in COVID-19. TCRdb's copy holds only in-frame clones and misses some; the assay was immunoSEQ multiplex PCR. The sample gives roughly 150,000 clones, almost 85% of which show up once; about 15% is in the top ten. Specimen: peripheral blood. These receptors were collected from a human donor with acute or convalescent COVID-19. The donor label of this sample is uncertain.

In DNA, the CDR3 is TGCGCCAGCAGCTCGACAGGGGAAGGTGGCTACACCTTC. Protein product: CASSSTGEGGYTF. The J gene is TRBJ1-2, the V gene TRBV5-1; 8 positions agree with TRBD1. The CDR3 extends over 13 amino acids. Germline loops: CDR1 SGHRS, CDR2 YFSETQ. V trimming: 3 bases; J trimming: 7 bases; junction bases outside the gene matches: 5.

In DNA form, the CDR3 reads TGTGCCAGCAAGAGGGACAGGGCAACAGATACGCAGTATTTT. As protein: CASKRDRATDTQYF. The chain is built from TRBV7-2 and TRBJ2-3; TRBD1 agrees at 9 bases. V shed 7 bases, J shed 3 bases, and the junction held 5 bases outside the gene matches. Germline V CDR1 and CDR2: SGHTA, FQGNSA. The CDR3 loop spans 14 amino acids.

Only one count was recorded for this clone. This sequence joins TRBV5-5 and TRBJ1-2; 7 positions agree with TRBD1. Germline assignment: CDR1 SGHKS and CDR2 YYEKEE (reference sequence). This CDR3 region has 14 residues. V was pared by 0 bases and J by 4 bases, with 3 bases of the junction left unmatched. CDR3 sequence: CASSLEKGAYGYTF. Written as DNA, the CDR3 is TGTGCCAGCAGCTTGGAAAAGGGGGCCTATGGCTACACCTTC.

The chain recombines TRBV5-1 with TRBJ1-1; D is unclear. The CDR3 length is 15 residues. Per the germline V gene, CDR1 is SGHRS and CDR2 is YFSETQ. Trimming took 0 bases from V and 0 from J, leaving 9 bases between them. The CDR3 nucleotides are TGCGCCAGCAGCTTGGGAGGGCTCATGAACACTGAAGCTTTCTTT. It encodes CASSLGGLMNTEAFF. The complete variable domain, with remaining parts taken from reference TRBV5-1 and TRBJ1-1, reads KAGVTQTPRYLIKTRGQQVTLSCSPISGHRSVSWYQQTPGQGLQFLFEYFSETQRNKGNFPGRFSGRQFSNSRSEMNVSTLELGDSALYLCASSLGGLMNTEAFFGQGTRLTVV.

The V gene is TRBV15, the J gene TRBJ2-2; a possible D gene is TRBD1 (5 bases). V lost 0 bases to trimming and J lost 7 bases, with 15 bases between them. Looked up from germline, CDR1 is LNHNV and CDR2 is YYDKDF (reference sequence). The CDR3 length is 16 residues. In nucleotides, the CDR3 is TGTGCCACCAGCAGAGATAGGTTAGGGGTCAACGGGGAGCTGTTTTTT. Amino acid sequence: CATSRDRLGVNGELFF.

The chain uses TRBV10-3 and TRBJ2-6; no definite D call. V lost 1 base and J 0 bases, leaving 10 bases between the germline ends. This CDR3 comprises 17 residues. Germline V gene lookup returns CDR1 ENHRY and CDR2 SYGVKD. CDR3 in DNA: TGTGCCATCAGTGAGTTGCCGTATAGCTCTGGGGCCAACGTCCTGACTTTC. This gives the protein CAISELPYSSGANVLTF.

This clone was counted between two and nine times. The chain combines TRBV7-2 with TRBJ1-2; 10 bases are shared with TRBD1. Germline CDR1 is SGHTA and CDR2 is FQGNSA. V shed 1 base, J shed 4 bases, and the junction held 0 bases outside the gene matches. This CDR3 is built from 14 residues. The CDR3 region is CASSLGQGAYGYTF. In nucleotides, the CDR3 is TGTGCCAGCAGCTTAGGACAGGGGGCCTATGGCTACACCTTC.

This sequence joins TRBV5-8 and TRBJ1-6, with D tentatively TRBD1 (6 bases). Per germline, CDR1 SGHTS and CDR2 YDEGEE. Trimming cost V 0 bases and J 4 bases, with 17 bases left between them. This CDR3 region has 18 residues. DNA of the CDR3: TGTGCCAGCAGCTTGGACGTGGGGGGGCTAGGGTATAATTCACCCCTCCACTTT. It translates to CASSLDVGGLGYNSPLHF.

This chain links TRBV19 with TRBJ2-6, with D unresolved. The CDR3 covers 20 residues. The V gene lost 0 bases and the J gene lost 0 bases, with 18 bases spanning the gap. The germline CDR1 and CDR2 sequences are LNHDA and SQIVND (reference sequence). The CDR3 coding sequence is TGTGCCAGTAGTATAGATCCCGTAGGCAGGTTAAGCTCTGGGGCCAACGTCCTGACTTTC. Its translation is CASSIDPVGRLSSGANVLTF.

The chain is built from TRBV15 and TRBJ1-2; possible D gene TRBD1, 6 bases. This CDR3 comprises 13 residues. V was cut by 0 bases and J by 8 bases, with 10 bases left in between. The V gene's germline CDR1 is LNHNV and CDR2 YYDKDF (reference sequence). As DNA, the CDR3 is TGTGCCACCAGCAGAGAACAGGGACAAGGCTACACCTTC. Protein: CATSREQGQGYTF.

The V call is TRBV9, the J call TRBJ2-2, with TRBD1 identical over 8 bases. Germline V CDR1 and CDR2: SGDLS, YYNGEE. V was pared by 6 bases and J by 0 bases, with 7 bases of the junction left unmatched. The CDR3 has 16 residues. CDR3 amino acids: CASTPWTGSNTGELFF. CDR3 nucleotide sequence: TGTGCCAGCACCCCCTGGACAGGGTCGAACACCGGGGAGCTGTTTTTT.

The chain is built from TRBV6-4 and TRBJ2-7; 9 bases agree with TRBD1. The CDR3 runs 13 residues. V lost 7 bases to trimming and J lost 6 bases; unmatched junction nucleotides: 7. Germline V gives CDR1 MRHNA, CDR2 SNTAGT. The CDR3: CASIGTGWGEQYF. The CDR3 DNA reads TGTGCCAGCATTGGGACAGGGTGGGGCGAGCAGTACTTC.

This clone came up a few times. This specimen includes other DNA sequences encoding the same CDR3. This chain joins TRBV5-1 and TRBJ1-5, with 10 nucleotides matching TRBD1. Germline V gene data show CDR1 as SGHRS and CDR2 as YFSETQ. The CDR3 has 14 amino acids. Losses at the gene ends were 4 bases for V and 7 bases for J; bases not matched to a gene: 5. The CDR3 DNA reads TGCGCCAGCAGCCTCGGGACAGGGGAGCAGCCCCAGCATTTT. The encoded protein is CASSLGTGEQPQHF.

This chain's CDR3 is CASSQAIDRVGTEAFF. The DNA for the CDR3 is TGCGCCAGCAGCCAAGCGATAGACAGGGTGGGGACTGAAGCTTTCTTT. The rearrangement links TRBV4-1 to TRBJ1-1, with 7 bases fitting TRBD1. With V trimmed by 1 base and J by 5 bases, 10 bases remained unmatched. Germline V gives CDR1 MGHRA, CDR2 YSYEKL. The CDR3 length is 16 residues.

The chain uses TRBV19 and TRBJ1-1, with TRBD1 matching over 8 bases. The ends lost 2 bases at V and 4 bases at J; junction bases unmatched: 6. The CDR3 has 15 residues. Per germline, CDR1 LNHDA and CDR2 SQIVND (reference sequence). CDR3 residues: CASSIPGGESTEAFF. The DNA of the CDR3 is TGTGCCAGTAGTATACCAGGGGGCGAGAGCACTGAAGCTTTCTTT. Variable domain in full (rest from reference TRBV19 and TRBJ1-1): DGGITQSPKYLFRKEGQNVTLSCEQNLNHDAMYWYRQDPGQGLRLIYYSQIVNDFQKGDIAEGYSVSREKKESFPLTVTSAQKNPTAFYLCASSIPGGESTEAFFGQGTRLTVV.

The chain employs TRBV11-2 and TRBJ2-7, with 7 bases identical to TRBD1. V was pared by 0 bases and J by 4 bases, with 3 bases of the junction left unmatched. Germline V CDR1 and CDR2: SGHAT, FQNNGV. The CDR3 consists of 14 residues. In DNA, the CDR3 is TGTGCCAGCAGCTTAGATACAGGGGAGTACGAGCAGTACTTC. Its protein product is CASSLDTGEYEQYF.

The chain has TRBV6-5 and TRBJ2-1; possibly TRBD2 for D (5 bases). This CDR3 is 14 amino acids long. Germline V gene data show CDR1 as MNHEY and CDR2 as SVGAGI. With 0 bases removed from V and 8 bases from J, the gap between germline ends came to 11 bases. Written as DNA, the CDR3 is TGTGCCAGCAGTTACTCACGGGGATTGCATGAGCAGTTCTTC. This translates into CASSYSRGLHEQFF.

The genes are TRBV4-1 and TRBJ1-4; D ambiguous. The germline gives CDR1 MGHRA, CDR2 YSYEKL. CDR3 length: 13 amino acids. The V end lost 3 bases, the J end lost 7 bases, and 9 bases lay between the germline ends. Here the CDR3 DNA reads TGCGCCAGCAGCCAGTGGCGGGGTGAAAAACTGTTTTTT. Protein: CASSQWRGEKLFF.

The J gene is TRBJ2-3, the V gene TRBV11-3; weak D call: TRBD2 (7 bases). This CDR3 contains 16 residues. Germline values: CDR1 SGHNT, CDR2 YENEEA. Trimming left V 5 bases short and J 4 bases short, with 19 bases between. CDR3 in amino acids: CASSPGGQSSADTQYF. The CDR3 nucleotides are TGTGCCAGCAGCCCGGGGGGCCAAAGTTCGGCAGATACGCAGTATTTT.

This chain's CDR3 is CASSLRDRSYEQYF. In DNA, the CDR3 is TGTGCCAGCTCACTCCGGGACAGGTCCTACGAGCAGTACTTC. The chain has TRBV18 and TRBJ2-7; TRBD1 aligns across 8 bases. Germline CDR1 reads KGHSH; CDR2 reads LQKENI. The ends lost 4 bases at V and 1 base at J; junction bases unmatched: 3. There are 14 residues in the CDR3.

The chain is built from TRBV6-6 and TRBJ1-4; the D gene is possibly TRBD1 (5 bases). CDR3 size: 13 residues. Trimming removed 10 bases from V and 7 bases from J, with 16 bases in between. CDR1 is MNHNY, CDR2 SVGAGI, per germline (reference sequence). Here the CDR3 reads CATGRGVGEKLFF. The CDR3 DNA reads as TGTGCCACCGGGAGGGGCGTAGGTGAAAAACTGTTTTTT.

The chain links TRBV19 to TRBJ2-1; 11 nucleotides line up with TRBD1. With V trimmed by 7 bases and J by 5 bases, 10 bases remained unmatched. Germline CDR1 and CDR2: LNHDA and SQIVND (reference sequence). This CDR3 has 16 amino acids. DNA for the CDR3: TGTGCCAGTAAACCTTCCGGGACAGGGGGACACAATGAGCAGTTCTTC. It codes for CASKPSGTGGHNEQFF.

The chain carries TRBV4-2 and TRBJ2-5, with 7 bases fitting TRBD1. The CDR3 covers 18 residues. Germline assignment: CDR1 LGHNA and CDR2 YNFKEQ. J lost 1 base, V lost 0 bases, and 11 bases had no gene match. The chain's CDR3 is CASSQDPSGTASQETQYF. Written as DNA, the CDR3 is TGTGCCAGCAGCCAAGACCCGTCCGGGACAGCGAGCCAAGAGACCCAGTACTTC.

In its sample, this clone was seen once. This chain joins TRBV7-6 and TRBJ2-3; D unclear. With 5 bases removed from V and 9 bases from J, the gap between germline ends came to 12 bases. Germline lookup yields CDR1 SGHVS and CDR2 FNYEAQ. The CDR3 is 12 residues long. CDR3 coding DNA: TGTGCCAGCAGCCCTCTGACTCTCACGCAGTATTTT. Its protein product is CASSPLTLTQYF.

The chain links TRBV27 to TRBJ1-2; TRBD1 matches 7 bases. The length of the CDR3 is 13 residues. Trimming took 3 bases from V and 8 from J; bases not matched to a gene: 6. Germline values: CDR1 MNHEY, CDR2 SMNVEV (reference sequence). CDR3 residues: CASSFWTGIGYTF. CDR3 coding DNA: TGTGCCAGCAGTTTTTGGACAGGAATCGGCTACACCTTC.

V usage is TRBV27 and J usage is TRBJ1-2, with 7 bases identical to TRBD1. This CDR3 spans 15 amino acids. The V gene end was trimmed by 0 bases and the J gene end by 2 bases; junction bases not matched to a gene: 3. Germline V gives CDR1 MNHEY, CDR2 SMNVEV (reference sequence). The CDR3 loop reads CASSLSARGNYGYTF. The CDR3, as DNA: TGTGCCAGCAGTTTATCGGCCAGGGGGAACTATGGCTACACCTTC.

The chain joins TRBV4-3 to TRBJ1-1; D unclear. CDR3 length: 15 residues. Looked up from germline, CDR1 is LGHNA and CDR2 is YSLEER. Trimming removed 0 bases at V and 1 base at J, with 9 bases between. The DNA for the CDR3 is TGCGCCAGCAGCCAAGATCGGTATCCGAACACTGAAGCTTTCTTT. Amino acid sequence: CASSQDRYPNTEAFF.

This clone was seen a handful of times. V is TRBV30 and J is TRBJ1-2; 10 bases agree with TRBD1. V shed 3 bases and J 8 bases; nucleotides not matched to a gene: 6. The germline gives CDR1 GTSNPN, CDR2 SVGIG (reference sequence). The CDR3 contains 13 residues. In nucleotides, the CDR3 is TGTGCCTGGAGCCAAGGGACAGGGGAAGGCTACACCTTC. Its translation: CAWSQGTGEGYTF.